Reported below is one T cell receptor (beta chain). Its antigen specificity is not known. Base-call qualities are not available, and no considerably larger clone is one nucleotide away. One collaborating source in Seattle enrolled patients during active infection and followed them longitudinally through the course of disease. Whole blood was collected in K2EDTA tubes by collaborating institutions according to the institutions' own protocols. For TCRbeta analysis, collaborators shipped samples as frozen whole blood, isolated PBMCs, or DNA extracted from either of those sample types. TCRbeta CDR3 regions were amplified from genomic DNA using the immunoSEQ Assay, a bias-controlled multiplex PCR. Under the source paper's analysis protocol: The number of nucleated cells in each sample was estimated from the amplification of reference gene primers within the assay. To quantify the absolute abundance of each unique TCRbeta CDR3 rearrangement, sequence reads were collapsed and filtered. For each sample, productive Simpson clonality was calculated as the square root of Simpson's diversity index across productive rearrangements. TCRdb stores this immuneACCESS table with in-frame sequences only. Part of the clones is absent; in the studies checked, under half of the shortfall reflects unresolved V genes, and no reason is known for the rest. The V and J calls and the clone size are those of that table, but D and trimming were determined from the DNA. Recorded for this sample are 100,000 to 150,000 clones; 75% to 90% of them occurred a single time. The ten biggest clones cover roughly 4.3% of the sample.

CDR1 and CDR2, looked up from the germline V gene, are SGHTA and FQGNSA. The germline ends are 4 bases apart after V is trimmed by 2 bases and J by 8 bases. Inclusive of the bounding cysteine and phenylalanine, the CDR3 is 11 residues long. The only DNA kept is the CDR3, 33 bases in frame from the first base. This specimen comes from a study of blood T cell repertoires in COVID-19 (TCRdb year 2020). Broadly, across the study: The collaborator samples originated in the United States, Italy and Spain and spanned the acute and convalescent phases of COVID-19. The prospective study material was composed of cDNA or gDNA derived from T cells, B-cell-depleted T cells, or PBMCs. The dataset comprised deeply sampled blood TCRbeta repertoires from subjects exposed to, actively infected with, or recovered from COVID-19. A freely available public database, intended as a resource for researchers studying the immune response to SARS-CoV-2, is where the repertoires were released. Samples came from the ongoing ImmuneRACE study (first 160 participants) plus 1,254 subjects from 6 global collaborators. A de-identified subject ID, COVID-19 status, age in years and sex were almost always included in the sample metadata. HLA class I and class II types, where available, came from metadata supplied by the sample provider rather than from assay-based typing.

Findings and caveats that apply to the study as a whole: The quantity of clinical and demographic metadata differed by source and by participant and was supplied without curation.

Rearrangement joined TRBV7-2 to TRBJ2-1; too little of a D gene remains to name it. The sample was peripheral blood. This TCR was sampled from a man aged 55 to 70 with COVID-19, enrolled during active disease. The DNA is as follows: TGTGCCAGCAGCTTAATCTATGAGCAGTTCTTC. It translates to CASSLIYEQFF.